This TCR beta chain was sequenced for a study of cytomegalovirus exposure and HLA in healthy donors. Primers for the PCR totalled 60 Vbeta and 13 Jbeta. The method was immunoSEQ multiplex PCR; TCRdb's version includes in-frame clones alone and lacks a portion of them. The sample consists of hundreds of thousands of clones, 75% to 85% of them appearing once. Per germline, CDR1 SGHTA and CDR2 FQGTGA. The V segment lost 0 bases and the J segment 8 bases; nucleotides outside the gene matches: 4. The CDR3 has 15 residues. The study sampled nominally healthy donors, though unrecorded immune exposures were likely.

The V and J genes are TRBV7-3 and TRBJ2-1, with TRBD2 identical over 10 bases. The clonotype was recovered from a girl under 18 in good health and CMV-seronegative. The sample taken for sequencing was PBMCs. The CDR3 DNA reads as TGTGCCAGCAGCTTAACCAGCGGGGGGGCTGATGAGCAGTTCTTC. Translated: CASSLTSGGADEQFF.